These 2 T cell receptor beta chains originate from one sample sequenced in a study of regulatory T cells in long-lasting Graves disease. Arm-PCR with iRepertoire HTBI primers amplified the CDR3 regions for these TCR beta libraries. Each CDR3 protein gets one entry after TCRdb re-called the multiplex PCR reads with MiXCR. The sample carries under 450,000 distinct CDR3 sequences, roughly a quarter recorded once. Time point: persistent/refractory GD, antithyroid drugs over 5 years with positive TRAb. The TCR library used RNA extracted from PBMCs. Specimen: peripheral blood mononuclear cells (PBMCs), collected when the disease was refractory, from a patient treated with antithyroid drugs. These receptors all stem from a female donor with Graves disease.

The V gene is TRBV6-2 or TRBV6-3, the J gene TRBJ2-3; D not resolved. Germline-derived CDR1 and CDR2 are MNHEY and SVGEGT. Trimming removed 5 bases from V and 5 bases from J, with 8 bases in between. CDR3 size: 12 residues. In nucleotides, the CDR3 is TGTGCCAGCAGTAGACAAGTAGATACGCAGTATTTT. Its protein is CASSRQVDTQYF.

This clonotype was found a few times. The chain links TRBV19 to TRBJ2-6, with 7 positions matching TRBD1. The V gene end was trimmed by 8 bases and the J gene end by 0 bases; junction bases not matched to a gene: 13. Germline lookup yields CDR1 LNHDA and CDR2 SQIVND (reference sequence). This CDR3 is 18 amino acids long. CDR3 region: CASLGEGQLVSGANVLTF. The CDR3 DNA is TGTGCCAGTTTAGGAGAGGGACAGCTCGTCTCTGGGGCCAACGTCCTGACTTTC.